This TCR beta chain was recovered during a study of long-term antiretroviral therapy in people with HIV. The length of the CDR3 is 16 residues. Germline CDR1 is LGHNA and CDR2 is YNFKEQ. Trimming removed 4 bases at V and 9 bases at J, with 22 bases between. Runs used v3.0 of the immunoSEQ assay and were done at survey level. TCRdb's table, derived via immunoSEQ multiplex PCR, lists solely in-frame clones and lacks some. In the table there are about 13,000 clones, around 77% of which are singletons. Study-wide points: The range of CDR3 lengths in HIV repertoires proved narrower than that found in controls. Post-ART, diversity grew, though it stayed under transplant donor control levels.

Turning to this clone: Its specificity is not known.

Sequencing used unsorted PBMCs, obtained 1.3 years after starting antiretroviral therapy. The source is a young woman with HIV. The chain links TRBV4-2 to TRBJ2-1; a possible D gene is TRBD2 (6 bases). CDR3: CASSPSGGSGVGEQFF. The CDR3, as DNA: TGTGCCAGCAGCCCCAGTGGGGGGTCCGGGGTGGGTGAGCAGTTCTTC.